The T cell receptor beta chain described here comes from a study of PD-1 blockade in classical Hodgkin lymphoma. Time point noted: cycle 4 day 1 (C4D1), after more than five weeks of nivolumab. Brentuximab vedotin exposure varied, and every patient relapsed after autologous stem cell transplantation. This CDR3 has 18 amino acids. V lost 3 bases, J lost 4 bases, and 22 bases lay in between. Per the germline V gene, CDR1 is LNHDA and CDR2 is SQIVND (reference sequence). Repertoires were generated with immunoSEQ multiplex PCR, while TCRdb's copy carries only in-frame clones and drops some. The sample carries 20,000 to 30,000 clones, 88% recorded once.

This TCR derives from a human donor with classical Hodgkin lymphoma. The rearrangement links TRBV19 to TRBJ1-3; D is possibly TRBD1 (6 bases). The material sequenced was peripheral blood mononuclear cells (PBMCs), taken before the fourth cycle of nivolumab. This CDR3 reads CASSIWIRDTSTGNTIYF. Written as DNA, the CDR3 is TGTGCCAGTAGTATCTGGATCCGGGACACGTCGACGGGAAACACCATATATTTT. Complete variable domain (other parts from reference TRBV19 and TRBJ1-3): DGGITQSPKYLFRKEGQNVTLSCEQNLNHDAMYWYRQDPGQGLRLIYYSQIVNDFQKGDIAEGYSVSREKKESFPLTVTSAQKNPTAFYLCASSIWIRDTSTGNTIYFGEGSWLTVV.